This TCR beta chain stems from a study of cytomegalovirus exposure and HLA in healthy donors. Study-wide results and caveats: In most subjects, TCR beta sequences reportedly gave accurate predictions of HLA-A and HLA-B alleles. Some V segments (TRBV6-2 and TRBV6-3 among them) were excluded as indistinguishable.

CDR1 is MNHEY and CDR2 is SMNVEV in the germline V gene (reference sequence). V lost 3 bases and J lost 7, with 7 bases in between. The CDR3 covers 12 residues. PCR involved 60 Vbeta and 13 Jbeta primers. Some clones are missing from TCRdb's copy, which holds only in-frame ones; the method was immunoSEQ multiplex PCR. The sample includes under 130,000 clones, roughly 13% of them seen just once. With regard to this clone: The antigen is undetermined.

The sequenced sample consisted of PBMCs. This clonotype originated in a man aged 35 to 55 in good health and CMV-seropositive. The gene calls are TRBV27 and TRBJ1-5, with D unresolved. In DNA, the CDR3 is TGTGCCAGCAGTTTCAGCGGCCAGCCCCAGCATTTT. This gives the protein CASSFSGQPQHF.